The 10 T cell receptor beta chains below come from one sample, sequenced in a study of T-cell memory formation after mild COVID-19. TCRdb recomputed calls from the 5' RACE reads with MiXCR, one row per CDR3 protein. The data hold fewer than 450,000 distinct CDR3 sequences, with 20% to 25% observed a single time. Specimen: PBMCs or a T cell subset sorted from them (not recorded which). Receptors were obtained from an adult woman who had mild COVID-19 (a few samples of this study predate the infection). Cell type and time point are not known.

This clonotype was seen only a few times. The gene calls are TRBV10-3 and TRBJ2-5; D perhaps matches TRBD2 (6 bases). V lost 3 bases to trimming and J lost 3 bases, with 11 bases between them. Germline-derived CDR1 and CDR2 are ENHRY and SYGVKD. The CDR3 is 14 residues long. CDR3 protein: CAISDRDLKETQYF. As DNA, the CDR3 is TGTGCCATCAGTGACCGGGACTTAAAAGAGACCCAGTACTTC.

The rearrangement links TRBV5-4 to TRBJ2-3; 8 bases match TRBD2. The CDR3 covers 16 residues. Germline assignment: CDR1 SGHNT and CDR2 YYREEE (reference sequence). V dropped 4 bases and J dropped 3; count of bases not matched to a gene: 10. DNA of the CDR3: TGTGCCAGCAGCGAGACCAGGGGACTAGGGACAGATACGCAGTATTTT. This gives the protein CASSETRGLGTDTQYF.

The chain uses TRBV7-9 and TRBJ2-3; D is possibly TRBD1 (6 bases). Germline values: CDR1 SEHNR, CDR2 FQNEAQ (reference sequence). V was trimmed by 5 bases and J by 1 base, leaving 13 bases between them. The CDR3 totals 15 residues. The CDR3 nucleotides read TGTGCCAGCAGCGGGGGCGGGCCTGGCACAGATACGCAGTATTTT. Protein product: CASSGGGPGTDTQYF.

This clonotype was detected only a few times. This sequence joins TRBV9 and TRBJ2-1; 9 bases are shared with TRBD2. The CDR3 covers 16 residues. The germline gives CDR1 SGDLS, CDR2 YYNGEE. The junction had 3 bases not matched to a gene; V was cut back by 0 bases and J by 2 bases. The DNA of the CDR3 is TGTGCCAGCAGCGTAGCTGCGGGGGGGCCCTACAATGAGCAGTTCTTC. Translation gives CASSVAAGGPYNEQFF.

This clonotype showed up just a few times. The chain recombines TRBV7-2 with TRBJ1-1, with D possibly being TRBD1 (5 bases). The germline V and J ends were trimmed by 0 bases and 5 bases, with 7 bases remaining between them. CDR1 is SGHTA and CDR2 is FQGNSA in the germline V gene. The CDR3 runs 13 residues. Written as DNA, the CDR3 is TGTGCCAGCAGCTTAGCAGGGGAGACTGAAGCTTTCTTT. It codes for CASSLAGETEAFF.

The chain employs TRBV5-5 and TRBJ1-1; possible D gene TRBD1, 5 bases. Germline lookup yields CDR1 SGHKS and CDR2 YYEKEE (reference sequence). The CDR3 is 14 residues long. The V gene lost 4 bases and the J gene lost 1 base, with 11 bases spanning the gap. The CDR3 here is CASSTGLTNTEAFF. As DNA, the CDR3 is TGTGCCAGCAGCACGGGACTTACGAACACTGAAGCTTTCTTT.

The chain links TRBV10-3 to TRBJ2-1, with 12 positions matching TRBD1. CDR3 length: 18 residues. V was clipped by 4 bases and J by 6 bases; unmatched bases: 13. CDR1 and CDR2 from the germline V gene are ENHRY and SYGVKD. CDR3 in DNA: TGTGCCATCAGTGGGTCCCGGGACAGGGGGCGCGAAGGCAATGAGCAGTTCTTC. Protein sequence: CAISGSRDRGREGNEQFF.

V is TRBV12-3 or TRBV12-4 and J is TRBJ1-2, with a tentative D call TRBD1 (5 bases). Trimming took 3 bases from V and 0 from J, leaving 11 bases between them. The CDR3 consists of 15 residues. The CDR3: CASSLVTAANYGYTF. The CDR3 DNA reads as TGTGCCAGCAGTTTGGTGACAGCAGCTAACTATGGCTACACCTTC.

The CDR3, as DNA: TGTGCCAGCAGCTTAGCTCTCGGATTGAACACTGAAGCTTTCTTT. This encodes CASSLALGLNTEAFF. The chain couples TRBV7-9 to TRBJ1-1; D uncertain. The germline V gene has CDR1 SEHNR and CDR2 FQNEAQ (reference sequence). The CDR3 sequence is 15 residues long. V lost 0 bases, J lost 0 bases, and 8 bases lay in between.

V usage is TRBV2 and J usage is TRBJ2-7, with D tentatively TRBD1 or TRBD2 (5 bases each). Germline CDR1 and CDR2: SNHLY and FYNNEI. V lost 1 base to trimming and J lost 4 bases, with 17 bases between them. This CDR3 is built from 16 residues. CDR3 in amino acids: CASSEGDRGHRYEQYF. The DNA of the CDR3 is TGTGCCAGCAGTGAAGGGGACCGGGGTCACCGTTACGAGCAGTACTTC.